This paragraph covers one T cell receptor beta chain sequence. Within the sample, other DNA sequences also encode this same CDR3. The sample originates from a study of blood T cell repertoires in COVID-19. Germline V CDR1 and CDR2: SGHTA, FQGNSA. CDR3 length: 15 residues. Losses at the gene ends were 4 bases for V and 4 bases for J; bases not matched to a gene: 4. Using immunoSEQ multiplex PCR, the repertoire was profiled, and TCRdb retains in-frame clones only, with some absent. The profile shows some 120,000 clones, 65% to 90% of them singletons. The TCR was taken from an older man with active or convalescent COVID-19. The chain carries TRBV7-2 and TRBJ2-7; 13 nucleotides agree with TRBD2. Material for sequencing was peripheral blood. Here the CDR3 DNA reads TGTGCCAGCAGCTCTGGACTAGCGGGGGTTTACGAGCAGTACTTC. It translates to CASSSGLAGVYEQYF.